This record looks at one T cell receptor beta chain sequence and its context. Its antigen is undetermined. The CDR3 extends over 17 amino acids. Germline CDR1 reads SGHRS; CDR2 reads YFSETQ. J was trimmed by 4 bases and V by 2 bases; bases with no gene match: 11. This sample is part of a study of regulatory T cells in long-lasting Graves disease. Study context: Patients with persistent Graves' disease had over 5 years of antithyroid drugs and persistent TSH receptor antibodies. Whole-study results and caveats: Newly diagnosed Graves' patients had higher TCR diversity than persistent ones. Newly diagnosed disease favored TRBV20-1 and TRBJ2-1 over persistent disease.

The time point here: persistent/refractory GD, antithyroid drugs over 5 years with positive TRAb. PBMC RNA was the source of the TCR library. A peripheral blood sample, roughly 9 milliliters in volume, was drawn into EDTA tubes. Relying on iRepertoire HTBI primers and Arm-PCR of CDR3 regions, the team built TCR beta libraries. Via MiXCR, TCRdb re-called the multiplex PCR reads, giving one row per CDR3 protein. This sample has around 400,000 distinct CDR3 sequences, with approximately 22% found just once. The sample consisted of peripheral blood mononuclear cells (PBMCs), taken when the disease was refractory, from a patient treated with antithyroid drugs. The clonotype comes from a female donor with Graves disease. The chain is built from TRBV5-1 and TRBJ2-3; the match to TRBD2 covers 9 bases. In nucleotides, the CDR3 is TGCGCCAGCAGCTTAATACCCGGGACTAGCTACCCAGATACGCAGTATTTT. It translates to CASSLIPGTSYPDTQYF.